This record covers a single TCR beta chain. Its antigen is unidentified. This sample was taken from a study of T cells after posttransplantation cyclophosphamide. Points from the study as a whole: TRB clonality was highly associated with recipient CMV seropositivity and reactivation. Skin or GI-infiltrating T cells shared few TRB sequences with blood.

Method: immunoSEQ multiplex PCR; TCRdb's copy keeps in-frame clones and lacks some. The sample has 25,000 to 35,000 clones, none seen only once. In germline, CDR1 is SGHAT, CDR2 FQNNGV. V dropped 4 bases and J dropped 4 bases, with 10 bases sitting between them. This CDR3 region has 13 residues. Input material: PBMCs. The sequence came from a woman under 40 in good health and a related stem cell transplant donor. The V call is TRBV11-2, the J call TRBJ1-2, with unresolved D. The CDR3 protein is CASSYEASYGYTF. The DNA for the CDR3 is TGTGCCAGCAGCTACGAGGCCAGCTATGGCTACACCTTC.